These 9 T cell receptor beta chains were all obtained from the same sample, sequenced in a study of T cell responses to AZD1222 COVID-19 vaccine. The table came from immunoSEQ multiplex PCR; TCRdb's copy has only in-frame clones and leaves some out. The sample holds more than 100,000 clones; over 70% are singletons and the top ten take approximately 20%. The sequencing here drew on peripheral blood, taken on day 0 of AZD1222 vaccination. The origin of the receptors is an adult in good health.

V and J are TRBV6-2 or TRBV6-3 and TRBJ1-2; D not certain. The V gene's germline CDR1 is MNHEY and CDR2 SVGEGT. Trimming took off 6 bases at V and 6 bases at J, with 14 bases between the two ends. CDR3 length equals 13 residues. CDR3 sequence: CASSLSAGNGYTF. CDR3 bases: TGTGCCAGCAGCCTCAGTGCCGGGAATGGCTACACCTTC.

The rearrangement joins TRBV29-1 to TRBJ2-1, with D perhaps TRBD1 (6 bases). CDR3 length: 13 amino acids. Germline V gene sequence: CDR1 SQVTM, CDR2 ANQGSEA. With 3 bases removed from V and 5 bases from J, the gap between germline ends came to 11 bases. CDR3 sequence: CSVELHRDNEQFF. As DNA, the CDR3 is TGCAGCGTTGAGCTTCACAGGGACAATGAGCAGTTCTTC.

The gene calls are TRBV18 and TRBJ1-5, with D possibly TRBD1 on 5 matching bases. The germline V gene encodes CDR1 KGHSH and CDR2 LQKENI. CDR3 length equals 13 residues. V lost 5 bases and J lost 3, with 8 bases in between. CDR3 region: CASSTTDNQPQHF. CDR3 sequence (DNA): TGTGCCAGCTCAACGACAGACAATCAGCCCCAGCATTTT.

This clone was recorded once. This chain connects TRBV6-2 or TRBV6-3 to TRBJ1-1, with 7 bases that match TRBD1. This CDR3 spans 17 amino acids. Trimming took 5 bases from V and 1 from J; bases not matched to a gene: 13. Germline CDR1 reads MNHEY; CDR2 reads SVGEGT. CDR3 nucleotide sequence: TGTGCCAGCAGTCGTGGAGGCCCCGGGACAGCGAACACTGAAGCTTTCTTT. Its protein is CASSRGGPGTANTEAFF.

CDR3: CASSPIVRANYGYTF. CDR3 nucleotides: TGTGCCAGCAGCCCTATAGTACGGGCTAACTATGGCTACACCTTC. The chain has TRBV11-2 and TRBJ1-2; D not certain. V lost 5 bases and J 0 bases, leaving 13 bases between the germline ends. Germline V gives CDR1 SGHAT, CDR2 FQNNGV. There are 15 residues in the CDR3.

The rearrangement links TRBV27 to TRBJ1-1; no reliable D call. This CDR3 comprises 14 residues. Germline CDR1 reads MNHEY; CDR2 reads SMNVEV (reference sequence). Trimming removed 5 bases at V and 7 bases at J, with 17 bases between. CDR3 nucleotides: TGTGCCAGCAGTGCGGAGGGCAAGACCGGTGAAGCTTTCTTT. Its translation is CASSAEGKTGEAFF.

The chain is built from TRBV29-1 and TRBJ1-3, with D uncertain. Germline V gene lookup returns CDR1 SQVTM and CDR2 ANQGSEA. The V end was cut by 8 bases, the J end by 1 base, with 15 bases between. The CDR3 runs 14 residues. CDR3: CSTSGVRSGNTIYF. The CDR3 DNA reads TGCAGCACCAGTGGGGTTCGATCTGGAAACACCATATATTTT.

This rearrangement joins TRBV7-6 to TRBJ2-1; the match to TRBD2 covers 8 bases. Looked up from germline, CDR1 is SGHVS and CDR2 is FNYEAQ. After removal of 4 bases from V and 6 bases from J, the junction contained 8 bases not matched to a gene. The CDR3 totals 15 residues. The CDR3 region has the DNA TGTGCCAGCAGCTCTTTATTGAGCGGGAGCAATGAGCAGTTCTTC. Its translation: CASSSLLSGSNEQFF.

This clone was seen just once. The chain recombines TRBV3-1 (or the pseudogene TRBV3-2) with TRBJ1-6; D gene ambiguous. The V and J ends lost 3 bases and 10 bases respectively, with 19 bases between them. Germline V gene lookup returns CDR1 LGHDT and CDR2 YNNKEL (reference sequence). This CDR3 spans 16 amino acids. The DNA of the CDR3 is TGTGCCAGCAGCCACCTCTGGGTGGGTGGTCTCTCACCCCTCCACTTT. As protein: CASSHLWVGGLSPLHF.